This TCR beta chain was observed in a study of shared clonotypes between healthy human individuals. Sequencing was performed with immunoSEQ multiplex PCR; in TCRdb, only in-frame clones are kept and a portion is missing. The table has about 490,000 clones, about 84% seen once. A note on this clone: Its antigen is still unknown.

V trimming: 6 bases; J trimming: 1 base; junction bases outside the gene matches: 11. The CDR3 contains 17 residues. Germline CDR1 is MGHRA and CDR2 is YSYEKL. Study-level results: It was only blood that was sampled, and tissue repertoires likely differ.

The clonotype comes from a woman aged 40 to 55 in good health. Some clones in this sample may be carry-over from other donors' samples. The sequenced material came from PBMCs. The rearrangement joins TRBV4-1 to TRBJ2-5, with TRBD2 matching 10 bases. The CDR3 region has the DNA TGCGCCAGCAGTGCCCGTCTGGCTAGCGGGAGCCAAGAGACCCAGTACTTC. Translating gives CASSARLASGSQETQYF.